This T cell receptor beta chain originates from a study of blood T cell repertoires in COVID-19 (dated by TCRdb to about 2020). Background for the entire study: Samples covering the acute and convalescent phases of COVID-19 were provided by collaborators in the United States, Italy and Spain. The repertoires were released in a freely available public database intended as a resource for research on the immune response to SARS-CoV-2. Subjects who had been exposed to COVID-19, were actively infected with it, or had recovered from it provided the deeply sampled blood TCRbeta repertoires that made up the dataset. Where available, HLA class I and class II types were taken from metadata supplied by the sample provider and were not determined by assay-based typing. The samples were drawn from the first 160 participants of the ongoing ImmuneRACE study and from 1,254 subjects provided by 6 global collaborators. The sample metadata nearly always contained a de-identified subject ID, COVID-19 status, age in years and sex. The prospective study material was composed of cDNA or gDNA derived from T cells, B-cell-depleted T cells, or PBMCs.

Each collaborating institution followed its own protocols to collect whole blood in K2EDTA tubes. For TCRbeta analysis, collaborators shipped samples as frozen whole blood, isolated PBMCs, or DNA extracted from either of those sample types. Overall results and qualifications from the work: How much clinical and demographic metadata was included differed by source and by participant, and the metadata was provided uncurated.

To note about this clone: No cognate antigen has been identified for it. Per-base quality was not reported, and no clone a single base away is much larger than it.

CDR3 length: 17 amino acids, cysteine to phenylalanine. The retained sequence is limited to the CDR3, 51 bases, with the frame set at the first base. Trimming costs V 3 bases and J 5 bases, and their ends lie 17 bases apart. As encoded in the germline V gene, CDR1 is LGHNA while CDR2 is YSLEER. The immunoSEQ Assay, a bias-controlled multiplex PCR, was used to amplify TCRbeta CDR3 regions from genomic DNA. In the original analysis: Within the assay, amplification of reference gene primers was used to estimate how many nucleated cells each sample contained. To quantify the absolute abundance of each unique TCRbeta CDR3 rearrangement, sequence reads were collapsed and filtered. Productive Simpson clonality was computed per sample as the square root of Simpson's diversity index over productive rearrangements. TCRdb stores this immuneACCESS table with in-frame sequences only. Part of the clones is absent; in the studies checked, under half of the shortfall reflects unresolved V genes, and no reason is known for the rest. That table furnishes V, J and clone size, whereas the DNA furnished D and trimming. This sample lists over 95,000 clones; 70% to 90% were detected once. The ten most abundant clones make up about 4.8% of the sample.

Sequenced: peripheral blood. The receptor was derived from a woman aged 45-59 years with acute or convalescent COVID-19. The V and J genes are TRBV4-3 and TRBJ1-6; the D gene lacks a confident call. The CDR3 corresponds to CASSQDVRATDNSPLHF. At the DNA level, the sequence is TGCGCCAGCAGCCAGGATGTGCGGGCGACCGATAATTCACCCCTCCACTTT.